Below, 5 T cell receptor delta chains from the same sample are listed, as sequenced in a study of gamma-delta chains in newborns, infants, children. TCRdb re-called the reads through CATT. In the table there are roughly 7,100 delta-chain clones, roughly 0.7% of which are singletons. The material sequenced was blood. The receptors here all came from a child who was a newborn, infant or young child, either healthy, febrile or measles-vaccinated (not recorded which).

This clone has only a few counts. This is likely an artifact of a read error, given a far larger clone one base away. This chain uses TRDV2 with TRDJ1, with TRDD3 matching over 7 bases. The trim removed 2 bases at V and 2 bases at J, leaving 4 bases unmatched. The CDR3 contains 14 residues. Germline V gives CDR1 GEAIGNYY, CDR2 EKD. The CDR3 sequence: CACDIPGDTDKLIF. The CDR3 nucleotides read TGTGCCTGTGACATACCGGGGGATACCGATAAACTCATCTTT.

In this sample, this clone turned up a few times. This may arise from a read error, as a much more abundant clone is one base away. The rearrangement joins TRDV2 to TRDJ3; the match to TRDD3 covers 7 bases. The CDR3 is 17 amino acids. Per germline, CDR1 GEAIGNYY and CDR2 EKD. This CDR3 reads CAYDTWGYSWDTRQMFF. CDR3 nucleotides: TGTGCCTATGACACCTGGGGATACTCCTGGGACACCCGACAGATGTTTTTC.

This clone was seen more than once but under ten times. The protein that TCRdb holds for this DNA derives from a much larger clone and differs from the translated DNA at residue 13, which likely indicates a read error; the protein shown here is translated from the DNA. CDR3 DNA sequence: TGTGCCTGTGACACACTGGGGGATACAGGCTCCTGGGGCACCCGACAGATGTTTTTC. Its translation: CACDTLGDTGSWGTRQMFF. The chain has TRDV2 and TRDJ3; 12 bases fit TRDD3. Per germline, CDR1 GEAIGNYY and CDR2 EKD. The CDR3 is 19 amino acids.

This clone was seen a handful of times. One junction end does not reproduce the germline sequence, and a read error may be involved. The chain is built from TRDV2 and TRDJ3, with D maybe TRDD3 (5 bases). Germline V gene data show CDR1 as GEAIGNYY and CDR2 as EKD. The CDR3 sequence is 16 residues long. CDR3 amino acids: CACDPWSSWDTQQMFF. The CDR3 DNA follows: TGTGCCTGTGACCCCTGGAGCTCCTGGGACACCCAACAGATGTTTTTC.

This clone was found a few times. The amino acid sequence in TCRdb belongs to a much larger clone and departs from this DNA's translation at residue 10, likely a sequencing read error; the sequence shown is translated from the DNA. V usage is TRDV2 and J usage is TRDJ3, with TRDD3 identical over 8 bases. Germline V gene sequence: CDR1 GEAIGNYY, CDR2 EKD. V shed 0 bases and J 2 bases; nucleotides not matched to a gene: 8. The CDR3 sequence is 19 residues long. The CDR3 region has the DNA TGTGCCTGTGACACCGTCGGACTGGGGGTGACCTGGGACACCCGACAGATGTTTTTC. Its protein product is CACDTVGLGVTWDTRQMFF.